Listed below are T cell receptor beta chains from one sample, sequenced in a study of radiotherapy plus CTLA-4 blockade in lung cancer. This table comes from immunoSEQ multiplex PCR, and its TCRdb copy is limited to in-frame clones, with some not included. The sample comprises roughly 80,000 clones, roughly 80% of which are singletons, and more than 8% rests with the top ten. The starting material was peripheral blood, obtained from a patient treated with radiotherapy plus ipilimumab. The receptors originated from a human donor with non-small cell lung cancer whose response to radiotherapy plus ipilimumab could not be evaluated. Each CDR3 is given with its conserved first and last residue. Each record gives: J gene, D gene, V gene, clone size, CDR3 DNA, CDR3 protein. The D gene is left open where the match is weak. Expanded clones are given a class, and other clones once, few, many or no size at all.

TRBJ2-1	TRBD2	TRBV2	.	TGTGCCAGCAGTAGGTTAGCGGGAAGATACAATGAGCAGTTCTTC	CASSRLAGRYNEQFF
TRBJ2-7	TRBD1	TRBV30	.	TGTGCCTGGAGTGTAGGGACAGGGGTCCCCGAGCAGTACTTC	CAWSVGTGVPEQYF
TRBJ1-1	.	TRBV6-5	.	TGTGCCAGCAGTTACATCCAGGGCTTGAACACTGAAGCTTTCTTT	CASSYIQGLNTEAFF
TRBJ2-4	TRBD1	TRBV4-1	.	TGCGCCAGCAGCCAAGATACCGACAGGGTGGAAAACATTCAGTACTTC	CASSQDTDRVENIQYF
TRBJ1-5	.	TRBV28	few	TGTGCCAGCAGTCCAGGCAGGGCTCGGCAGCCCCAGCATTTT	CASSPGRARQPQHF
TRBJ1-4	.	TRBV2	.	TGTGCCAGCAGTGAGGGTCAGGGAGGTGAAAAACTGTTTTTT	CASSEGQGGEKLFF
TRBJ2-7	TRBD1	TRBV6-5	few	TGTGCCAGCAGTACCCGGACAGGGGGATCCTACGAGCAGTACTTC	CASSTRTGGSYEQYF
TRBJ2-4	.	TRBV10-3	.	TGTGCCATCGGAGCGGGTGTAGCCAAAAACATTCAGTACTTC	CAIGAGVAKNIQYF
TRBJ1-2	.	TRBV2	once	TGTGCCAGCAGTGATTCGGGATTAGGCGCGCGACGTGGCTACACCTTC	CASSDSGLGARRGYTF
TRBJ2-1	TRBD2	TRBV19	few	TGTGCCAGTAGTATCGTTGGAGCGGGAGGGTACAATGAGCAGTTCTTC	CASSIVGAGGYNEQFF
TRBJ1-2	.	TRBV5-4	once	TGTGCCAGCAGCTTGAGCTCCCATGAATCTAACACCTTC	CASSLSSHESNTF
TRBJ1-2	.	TRBV28	.	TGTGCCAGCAGTTCCCTGTTCCGGGTCTCAGGAGGCTATGGCTACACCTTC	CASSSLFRVSGGYGYTF
TRBJ1-2	.	TRBV5-1	once	TGCGCCAGCAGCTTGGAGGAGGGCGCTAACTATGGCTACACCTTC	CASSLEEGANYGYTF
TRBJ2-5	.	TRBV7-2	.	TGTGCCAGCAGCTTAGGCAGGGTGGTGGAGACCCAGTACTTC	CASSLGRVVETQYF
TRBJ1-1	.	TRBV7-2	.	TGTGCCAGCAGCTCTCGAGGGAGAGGGGGCACTGAAGCTTTCTTT	CASSSRGRGGTEAFF
TRBJ1-6	.	TRBV28	.	TGTGCCAGCAGTTTATTTTGGCAGGGGCCCTATAATTCACCCCTCCACTTT	CASSLFWQGPYNSPLHF
TRBJ2-1	.	TRBV11-2	.	TGTGCCAGCAGCCCCCTAAACAGGGAGGAGCAGTTCTTC	CASSPLNREEQFF
TRBJ2-5	.	TRBV27	.	TGTGCCAGCAGTACCTCTATAGGGGCGTACCAAGAGACCCAGTACTTC	CASSTSIGAYQETQYF
TRBJ2-5	.	TRBV5-1	.	TGCGCCAGCAGCTTGGGCGACCAAGAGACCCAGTACTTC	CASSLGDQETQYF
TRBJ2-7	.	TRBV11-3	few	TGTGCCAGCAGCTTAGTTCCGACAGACATCTACGAGCAGTACTTC	CASSLVPTDIYEQYF
TRBJ2-7	TRBD1	TRBV4-1	.	TGCGCCAGCAGCCATCACACAGGGGATCGGTACGAGCAGTACTTC	CASSHHTGDRYEQYF
TRBJ2-2	TRBD2	TRBV27	.	TGTGCCAGCAGTTTTGACTGGACTAGCGCGAACACCGGGGAGCTGTTTTTT	CASSFDWTSANTGELFF
TRBJ2-7	TRBD2	TRBV6-5	.	TGTGCCAGCAGCGCTAGCGGGAATAGCGAGCAGTACTTC	CASSASGNSEQYF
TRBJ2-3	TRBD1	TRBV29-1	.	TGCAGCGTGACGACAGGGGGGGGAGATACGCAGTATTTT	CSVTTGGGDTQYF
TRBJ1-4	.	TRBV7-6	.	TGTGCCAGCAGCTTAGTATTAGCCCCAACTAATGAAAAACTGTTTTTT	CASSLVLAPTNEKLFF
TRBJ2-7	TRBD1	TRBV10-3	.	TGTGCCATCAATTTCGGGACAGGAACCTACGAGCAGTACTTC	CAINFGTGTYEQYF
TRBJ2-5	TRBD1	TRBV12-5	few	TGTGCTAGTGGTTCCGGGACAGGTCAAGAGACCCAGTACTTC	CASGSGTGQETQYF
TRBJ2-1	TRBD2	TRBV19	.	TGTGCCAGTAGCAGACTAGCGGGGGGCTATTCCTACAATGAGCAGTTCTTC	CASSRLAGGYSYNEQFF
TRBJ1-1	.	TRBV19	many	TGTGCCAGTAGTATCGGCGGGGGGGTTGAAGCTTTCTTT	CASSIGGGVEAFF
TRBJ2-7	TRBD2	TRBV19	.	TGTGCCAGTAGTATAAGCCTAGCGGGAGCCTACGAGCAGTACTTC	CASSISLAGAYEQYF
TRBJ2-2	.	TRBV5-1	.	TGCGCCAGCAGCCCCCAGGACACCGGGGAGCTGTTTTTT	CASSPQDTGELFF
TRBJ1-4	.	TRBV9	.	TGTGCCAGCAGCGACTCCGGGACTGGTGATGAAAAACTGTTTTTT	CASSDSGTGDEKLFF
TRBJ1-2	.	TRBV5-4	few	TGTGCCAGCAGCTTGTTTTGGCACCTCCAGCGGGGCTACACCTTC	CASSLFWHLQRGYTF
TRBJ2-1	TRBD2	TRBV7-3	.	TGTGCCAGCAGCTTAAAAGCGGGACTAGCGGGGGGCACCTACAATGAGCAGTTCTTC	CASSLKAGLAGGTYNEQFF
TRBJ1-2	.	TRBV4-3	few	TGCGCCAGCAGCCAAGTCCACCTCGGGACGGAGGGGGGCTACACCTTC	CASSQVHLGTEGGYTF
TRBJ2-1	TRBD2	TRBV6-6	.	TGTGCCAGCAGTATATCGGGAGGCTGGTACAATGAGCAGTTCTTC	CASSISGGWYNEQFF
TRBJ2-2	.	TRBV5-4	few	TGTGCCAGCAGCTCATCCAGAGGAGGGTTCGGCGGGGAGCTGTTTTTT	CASSSSRGGFGGELFF
TRBJ2-5	.	TRBV15	once	TGTGCCACCAGCAGAGAAGCTCTGGAGACCCAGTACTTC	CATSREALETQYF
TRBJ1-1	TRBD1	TRBV9	.	TGTGCCAGCAGCGTACAGGGGGCAGACACTGAAGCTTTCTTT	CASSVQGADTEAFF
TRBJ2-7	TRBD2	TRBV5-1	.	TGCGCCAGCAGCTTTGCGGGGGGCATGTACGAGCAGTACTTC	CASSFAGGMYEQYF
TRBJ2-7	TRBD1	TRBV29-1	.	TGCAGCGCAGGGACAGGAGTCTACGAGCAGTACTTC	CSAGTGVYEQYF
TRBJ1-1	TRBD1	TRBV7-2	.	TGTGCCAGCAGCCCAAGACAGGGGACCTCCGAAGCTTTCTTT	CASSPRQGTSEAFF
TRBJ2-7	.	TRBV27	once	TGTGCCACCCAAAAGGGGGGGTTACTCTCCTACGAGCAGTACTTC	CATQKGGLLSYEQYF
TRBJ2-1	TRBD2	TRBV5-6	.	TGTGCCAGCAGCTTGTGGCTAGCGGGGAAATCCTACAATGAGCAGTTCTTC	CASSLWLAGKSYNEQFF
TRBJ2-2	.	TRBV5-1	.	TGCGCCAGCAGCGCGGTGAGAGGGCGGGATATTGGCACCGGGGAGCTGTTTTTT	CASSAVRGRDIGTGELFF
TRBJ1-2	.	TRBV7-2	.	TGTGCCAGCAGCTTAGCCAACGCGGGGGGCTCTGGCTACACCTTC	CASSLANAGGSGYTF
TRBJ2-7	TRBD2	TRBV5-1	.	TGCGCCAGCAGCTTGGGACTAGCGGGGCTTGAGCAGTACTTC	CASSLGLAGLEQYF
TRBJ1-2	.	TRBV27	.	TGTGCCAGCAGTTTATCACAGACGCGCTATGGCTACACCTTC	CASSLSQTRYGYTF
TRBJ2-7	TRBD1	TRBV2	.	TGTGCCAGCAGTCGGGACAGGGGTAACTACGAGCAGTACTTC	CASSRDRGNYEQYF
TRBJ1-1	.	TRBV5-1	.	TGCGCCAGCAGCTTGTCATATCAGGGGAACACTGAAGCTTTCTTT	CASSLSYQGNTEAFF
TRBJ1-2	.	TRBV27	once	TGTGCCAGCAGGGGGGGGGTATGGATGGGCTACACCTTC	CASRGGVWMGYTF
TRBJ2-2	.	TRBV9	.	TGTGCCAGCAGCGTAGCTGAGCGGAGGAACACCGGGGAGCTGTTTTTT	CASSVAERRNTGELFF
TRBJ2-7	.	TRBV21-1	.	TGTGCCAGCAGCAAAGCGCTAATACTAACCGTCACCTACGAGCAGTACTTC	CASSKALILTVTYEQYF